The source of this TCR beta chain is a study of blood T cell repertoires in COVID-19. The authors' processing: For nucleated cells, counts were estimated from reference gene primer amplification. TCRdb keeps only in-frame clones here, not all; method: immunoSEQ multiplex PCR. The V and J calls and the clone size are those of that table, but D and trimming were determined from the DNA. The table has roughly 63,000 clones, about 87% seen once; the top ten hold less than 2.5%. CDR1 MNHNY and CDR2 SVGAGI come from the germline V gene (reference sequence). CDR3 length: 14 amino acids. With 6 bases clipped from V and 5 bases from J, the junction kept 9 bases outside the gene matches.

The TCR comes from a human donor in a cohort sampled during active COVID-19. Sequences were obtained from peripheral blood. The chain combines TRBV6-6 with TRBJ1-2; TRBD1 aligns across 7 bases. The CDR3 region has the DNA TGTGCCAGCAGGGCGACAGGGTCCCGATATGGCTACACCTTC. It translates to CASRATGSRYGYTF.